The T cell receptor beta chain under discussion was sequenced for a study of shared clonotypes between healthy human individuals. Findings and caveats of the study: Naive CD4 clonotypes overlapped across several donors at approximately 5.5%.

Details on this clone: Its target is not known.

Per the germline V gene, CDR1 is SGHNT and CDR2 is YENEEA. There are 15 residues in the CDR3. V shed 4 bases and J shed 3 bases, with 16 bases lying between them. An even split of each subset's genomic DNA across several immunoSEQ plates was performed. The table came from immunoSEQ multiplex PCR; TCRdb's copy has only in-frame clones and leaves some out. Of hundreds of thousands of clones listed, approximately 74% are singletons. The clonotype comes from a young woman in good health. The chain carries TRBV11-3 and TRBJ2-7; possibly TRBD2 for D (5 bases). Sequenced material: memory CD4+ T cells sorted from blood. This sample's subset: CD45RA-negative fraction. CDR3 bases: TGTGCCAGCAGCTACCGGGGAGATAGCGTCTACGAGCAGTACTTC. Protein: CASSYRGDSVYEQYF.